The 10 T cell receptor beta chains below all came from one sample that was sequenced in a study of T-cell memory formation after mild COVID-19. TCRdb reprocessed the 5' RACE reads via MiXCR and lists one record per CDR3 protein. The sample carries 400,000 to 500,000 distinct CDR3 sequences, approximately 20% recorded once. The material sequenced was PBMCs or a T cell subset sorted from them (not recorded which). These receptors were obtained from an adult woman who had mild COVID-19 (a few samples of this study predate the infection). Cell type and time point are not known.

This clonotype was seen many times. This chain's CDR3 is CASSVDGDTGELFF. The CDR3 nucleotides read TGTGCCAGCAGCGTAGATGGGGACACCGGGGAGCTGTTTTTT. The rearrangement links TRBV9 to TRBJ2-2; D not certain. Germline V gives CDR1 SGDLS, CDR2 YYNGEE. This CDR3 has 14 amino acids. V lost 0 bases to trimming and J lost 3 bases, with 6 bases between them.

The rearrangement links TRBV12-3 or TRBV12-4 to TRBJ2-1; D is possibly TRBD2 (6 bases). The V end lost 7 bases, the J end lost 4 bases, and 17 bases lay between the germline ends. The length of the CDR3 is 15 residues. CDR3 in amino acids: CASTLGTGSYNEQFF. The CDR3 nucleotides are TGTGCCAGCACCTTGGGGACTGGATCGTACAATGAGCAGTTCTTC.

This chain links TRBV12-3 or TRBV12-4 with TRBJ1-3; 8 nucleotides line up with TRBD1. There are 16 residues in the CDR3. The V segment lost 4 bases and the J segment 2 bases; nucleotides outside the gene matches: 7. CDR3 nucleotides: TGTGCCAGCAGTTCCCATGGACAGGGAACTGGAAACACCATATATTTT. Its translation: CASSSHGQGTGNTIYF.

This clonotype has a handful of counts. The chain recombines TRBV18 with TRBJ2-2; D may be TRBD1 (5 bases). Per the germline V gene, CDR1 is KGHSH and CDR2 is LQKENI. The V end lost 2 bases, the J end lost 0 bases, and 16 bases lay between the germline ends. This CDR3 region has 18 residues. Here the CDR3 reads CASSPFSTAPTNTGELFF. The DNA of the CDR3 is TGTGCCAGCTCACCATTCTCGACAGCGCCTACGAACACCGGGGAGCTGTTTTTT.

This clonotype was detected many times. The J gene is TRBJ2-1, the V gene TRBV7-6, with 10 bases lining up with TRBD2. The trim removed 6 bases at V and 8 bases at J, leaving 7 bases unmatched. The CDR3 runs 14 residues. Per the germline V gene, CDR1 is SGHVS and CDR2 is FNYEAQ. The CDR3 DNA follows: TGTGCCAGCAGTCGATCTAGCGGGAGCCATGAGCAGTTCTTC. Protein product: CASSRSSGSHEQFF.

The chain joins TRBV9 to TRBJ2-4; 9 bases align to TRBD2. The germline CDR1 and CDR2 sequences are SGDLS and YYNGEE. CDR3 length: 16 amino acids. J lost 8 bases, V lost 4 bases, and 13 bases had no gene match. Here the CDR3 reads CASSLSSGRGIYIQYF. CDR3 bases: TGTGCCAGCAGCCTTAGTAGCGGGAGAGGAATATACATTCAGTACTTC.

This clonotype has just one count. This rearrangement joins TRBV6-2 or TRBV6-3 to TRBJ2-1; 11 bases map to TRBD1. The J call is uncertain, as TRBJ2-5 better fits the DNA end. Looked up from germline, CDR1 is MNHEY and CDR2 is SVGEGT. The CDR3 contains 16 residues. The CDR3 DNA follows: TGTGCCAGCCAAAGCTGGACAGGGGGCTTGCGAGAGACCCAGTACTTC. Encoded protein: CASQSWTGGLRETQYF.

This clonotype has only a few counts. J is TRBJ2-3 and V is TRBV5-1, with unresolved D. V dropped 0 bases and J dropped 6 bases, with 8 bases sitting between them. The CDR3 is made up of 13 amino acids. Germline V CDR1 and CDR2: SGHRS, YFSETQ. The CDR3 DNA sequence: TGCGCCAGCAGCTTGGCCCCTCACGATACGCAGTATTTT. Translation: CASSLAPHDTQYF. Full variable domain (rest looked up from reference TRBV5-1 and TRBJ2-3): KAGVTQTPRYLIKTRGQQVTLSCSPISGHRSVSWYQQTPGQGLQFLFEYFSETQRNKGNFPGRFSGRQFSNSRSEMNVSTLELGDSALYLCASSLAPHDTQYFGPGTRLTVL.

The chain is built from TRBV24-1 and TRBJ1-1; D remains ambiguous. Germline V gene data show CDR1 as KGHDR and CDR2 as SFDVKD. The CDR3 loop spans 15 amino acids. V lost 2 bases, J lost 5 bases, and 14 bases lay in between. CDR3 DNA: TGTGCCACCAGTGATTCCCGGGCGGGTTTTACTGAAGCTTTCTTT. Translating gives CATSDSRAGFTEAFF.

V and J are TRBV20-1 and TRBJ2-7, with 8 bases identical to TRBD1. This CDR3 comprises 15 residues. CDR1 is DFQATT, CDR2 SNEGSKA, per germline (reference sequence). V lost 5 bases and J lost 4; bases outside the gene matches: 13. CDR3 loop: CSAASRPDRVYEQYF. The DNA for the CDR3 is TGCAGTGCTGCCAGTCGCCCGGACAGGGTGTACGAGCAGTACTTC.